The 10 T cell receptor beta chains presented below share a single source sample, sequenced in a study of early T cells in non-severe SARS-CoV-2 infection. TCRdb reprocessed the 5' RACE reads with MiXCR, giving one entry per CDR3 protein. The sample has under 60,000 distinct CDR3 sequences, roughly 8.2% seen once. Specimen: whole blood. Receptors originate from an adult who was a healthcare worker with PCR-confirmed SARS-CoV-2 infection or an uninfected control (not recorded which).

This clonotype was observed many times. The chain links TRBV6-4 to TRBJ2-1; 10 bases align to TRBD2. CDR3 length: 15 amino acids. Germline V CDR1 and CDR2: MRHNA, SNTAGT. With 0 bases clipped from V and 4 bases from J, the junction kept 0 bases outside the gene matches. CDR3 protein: CASSDSAGGYNEQFF. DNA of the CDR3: TGTGCCAGCAGTGACTCAGCGGGGGGGTACAATGAGCAGTTCTTC.

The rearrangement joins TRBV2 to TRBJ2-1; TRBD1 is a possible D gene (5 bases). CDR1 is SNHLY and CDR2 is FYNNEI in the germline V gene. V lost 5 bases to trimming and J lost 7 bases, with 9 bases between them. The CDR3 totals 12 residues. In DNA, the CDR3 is TGTGCCAGCAGTCCGGACACTAATGAGCAGTTCTTC. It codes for CASSPDTNEQFF.

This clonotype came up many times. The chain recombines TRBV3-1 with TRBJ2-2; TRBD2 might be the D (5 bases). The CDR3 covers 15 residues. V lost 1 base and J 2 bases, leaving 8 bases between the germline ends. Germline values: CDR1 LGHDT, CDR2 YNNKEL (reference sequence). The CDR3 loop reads CASSQGGGNTGELFF. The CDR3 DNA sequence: TGTGCCAGCAGCCAAGGTGGAGGAAACACCGGGGAGCTGTTTTTT. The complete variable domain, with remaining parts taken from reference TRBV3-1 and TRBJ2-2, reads DTAVSQTPKYLVTQMGNDKSIKCEQNLGHDTMYWYKQDSKKFLKIMFSYNNKELIINETVPNRFSPKSPDKAHLNLHINSLELGDSAVYFCASSQGGGNTGELFFGEGSRLTVL.

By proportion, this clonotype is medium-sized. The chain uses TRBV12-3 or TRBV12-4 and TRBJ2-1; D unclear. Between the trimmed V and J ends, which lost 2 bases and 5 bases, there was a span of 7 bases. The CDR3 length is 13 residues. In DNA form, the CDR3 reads TGTGCCAGCAGTTTATTGGCAAACAATGAGCAGTTCTTC. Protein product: CASSLLANNEQFF.

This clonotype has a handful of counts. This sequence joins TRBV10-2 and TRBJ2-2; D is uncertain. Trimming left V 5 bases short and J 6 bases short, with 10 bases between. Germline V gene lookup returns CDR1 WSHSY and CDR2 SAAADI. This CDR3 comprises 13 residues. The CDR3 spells CASSNSRAGELFF. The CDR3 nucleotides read TGCGCCAGCAGTAATAGTAGGGCCGGGGAGCTGTTTTTT.

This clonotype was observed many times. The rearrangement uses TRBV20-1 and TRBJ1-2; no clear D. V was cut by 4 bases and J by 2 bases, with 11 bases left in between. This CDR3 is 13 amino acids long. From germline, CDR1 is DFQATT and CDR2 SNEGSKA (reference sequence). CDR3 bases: TGCAGTGCTAACCCCCCGGGGAACTATGGCTACACCTTC. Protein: CSANPPGNYGYTF.

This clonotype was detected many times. CDR3 bases: TGTGCCAGCGATAGGGGCTCTGGGGCCAACGTCCTGACTTTC. It specifies CASDRGSGANVLTF. V and J are TRBV9 and TRBJ2-6, with D perhaps matching TRBD1 (5 bases). The CDR3 spans 14 residues. V lost 7 bases, J lost 0 bases, and 8 bases lay in between. Per the germline V gene, CDR1 is SGDLS and CDR2 is YYNGEE.

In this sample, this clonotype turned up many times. CDR3 bases: TGTGCCAGCAGCTTAGACGGCAGAGCTATAACCTACAATGAGCAGTTCTTC. Translation: CASSLDGRAITYNEQFF. V usage is TRBV11-2 and J usage is TRBJ2-1; no clear D. Germline V gene data show CDR1 as SGHAT and CDR2 as FQNNGV. V was pared by 0 bases and J by 2 bases, with 14 bases between. The CDR3 loop spans 17 amino acids.

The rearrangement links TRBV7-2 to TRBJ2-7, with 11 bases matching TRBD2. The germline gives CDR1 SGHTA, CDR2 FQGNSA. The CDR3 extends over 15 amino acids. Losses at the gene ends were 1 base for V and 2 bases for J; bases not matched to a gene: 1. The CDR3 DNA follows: TGTGCCAGCAGCTTAGGACTAGCGGGGACCTACGAGCAGTACTTC. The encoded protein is CASSLGLAGTYEQYF.

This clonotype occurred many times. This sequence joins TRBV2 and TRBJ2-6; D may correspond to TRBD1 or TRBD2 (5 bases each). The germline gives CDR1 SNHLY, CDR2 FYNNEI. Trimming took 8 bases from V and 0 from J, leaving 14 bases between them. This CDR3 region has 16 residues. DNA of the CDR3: TGTGCCAGCCGCCGGGACGGCAGCTCTGGGGCCAACGTCCTGACTTTC. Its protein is CASRRDGSSGANVLTF.